Shown below are 7 T cell receptor beta chains from a single sample sequenced in a study of naive and memory T cell subsets. Both TRBC1 and TRBC2 were covered by a beta constant-region primer of two equimolar oligonucleotides. Four rounds of PCR amplified the ligated cDNA using nested alpha and beta constant-region primers plus SP2. TCRdb reprocessed the UMI-ligation and nested PCR reads via MiXCR and lists one record per CDR3 protein. The sample has about 150,000 distinct CDR3 sequences, roughly 22% seen once; the top ten hold 0.11%. Study-level findings and limits: A few larger clonotypes appeared in naive repertoires, especially CD8, possibly memory cells re-expressing CD45RA.

Antigens for these TCRs are unknown. The sequencing input was naive CD4+ T cells from blood. All receptors come from a human donor in good health.

This chain uses TRBV6-6 with TRBJ2-1; 9 bases line up with TRBD2. Germline CDR1 MNHNY, CDR2 SVGAGI (reference sequence). The CDR3 length is 16 residues. V was clipped by 7 bases and J by 3 bases; unmatched bases: 10. CDR3 protein: CASKEAGGPGYNEQFF. Written as DNA, the CDR3 is TGTGCCAGCAAGGAGGCGGGAGGGCCGGGCTACAATGAGCAGTTCTTC.

The gene calls are TRBV5-1 and TRBJ2-3; D is uncertain. Trimming left V 0 bases short and J 2 bases short, with 10 bases between. This CDR3 spans 15 amino acids. Germline CDR1 is SGHRS and CDR2 is YFSETQ. The DNA of the CDR3 is TGCGCCAGCAGCTTGGTACCTCAAACCACAGATACGCAGTATTTT. It yields the protein CASSLVPQTTDTQYF.

The chain joins TRBV29-1 to TRBJ2-7, with 7 bases identical to TRBD2. This CDR3 contains 13 residues. Germline V gene lookup returns CDR1 SQVTM and CDR2 ANQGSEA. V was pared by 6 bases and J by 5 bases, with 10 bases of the junction left unmatched. The CDR3 DNA is TGCAGCGTGCGGGGGAGGGCCTACAACGAGCAGTACTTC. This codes for CSVRGRAYNEQYF.

This clonotype was detected a few times. The rearrangement links TRBV6-6 to TRBJ1-5, with 9 bases fitting TRBD1. Germline V gene data show CDR1 as MNHNY and CDR2 as SVGAGI (reference sequence). The V gene end was trimmed by 6 bases and the J gene end by 1 base; junction bases not matched to a gene: 7. CDR3 length: 16 residues. CDR3 sequence reads: CASREQGARSNQPQHF. CDR3 sequence (DNA): TGTGCCAGCAGGGAACAGGGGGCGCGGAGCAATCAGCCCCAGCATTTT.

The gene calls are TRBV7-6 and TRBJ2-7, with 8 bases that match TRBD1. The CDR3 extends over 15 amino acids. Germline V gene data show CDR1 as SGHVS and CDR2 as FNYEAQ. The V segment lost 5 bases and the J segment 2 bases; nucleotides outside the gene matches: 8. The CDR3 DNA sequence: TGTGCCAGCAGCACCCAGCGACAGGGGCCCTACGAGCAGTACTTC. Amino acids: CASSTQRQGPYEQYF.

The chain carries TRBV20-1 and TRBJ1-6, with TRBD1 identical over 8 bases. V was pared by 5 bases and J by 4 bases, with 7 bases of the junction left unmatched. The CDR3 covers 15 residues. Germline V gives CDR1 DFQATT, CDR2 SNEGSKA (reference sequence). CDR3 coding DNA: TGCAGTGCTTTGGACAGGGAGCGATATAATTCACCCCTCCACTTT. Residues: CSALDRERYNSPLHF.

V gene TRBV18 combines with J gene TRBJ2-1, with 8 bases identical to TRBD2. The CDR3 totals 14 residues. The trim removed 8 bases at V and 7 bases at J, leaving 10 bases unmatched. Per germline, CDR1 KGHSH and CDR2 LQKENI. CDR3 loop: CASTREGVENEQFF. CDR3 in DNA: TGTGCCAGCACCCGGGAGGGTGTTGAGAATGAGCAGTTCTTC.